The T cell receptor beta chain described here comes from a study of T cell responses to AZD1222 COVID-19 vaccine. Study-level information: Combined were second doses at about 4 or about 12 weeks.

Germline V gene sequence: CDR1 SGHRS, CDR2 YFSETQ. With 4 bases clipped from V and 5 bases from J, the junction kept 12 bases outside the gene matches. This CDR3 comprises 17 residues. This clone was seen a few times. Its antigen remains unknown. The table came from immunoSEQ multiplex PCR; TCRdb's copy has only in-frame clones and leaves some out. The table shows about 120,000 clones, with about 85% occurring only once. Overall study results and limits: Following two doses of AZD1222, Spike-specific TCR breadth and depth rose. As reported, nearly half of all spike-specific TCRs target variant regions that are unmutated. Clonal diversity was possibly underestimated; the donors were predominantly white British and more often female.

The TCR was taken from an adult in good health. Specimen: peripheral blood, collected on day 0 of AZD1222 vaccination. The gene calls are TRBV5-1 and TRBJ2-5; 12 nucleotides line up with TRBD2. The CDR3 nucleotides are TGCGCCAGCAGCGAGATGGCCCCTAGCGGGAGGGCGGAGACCCAGTACTTC. Residues: CASSEMAPSGRAETQYF.